The TCR beta chain described here comes from a study of T cell changes during pregnancy in multiple sclerosis. Generated by immunoSEQ multiplex PCR, the TCRdb table keeps only in-frame clones and is missing some. This sample has more than 35,000 clones; about 91% occur once, and the top ten carry 0.75% to 0.85%. With 4 bases clipped from V and 8 bases from J, the junction kept 19 bases outside the gene matches. Germline V gives CDR1 SGHAT, CDR2 FQNNGV. CDR3 length: 17 residues. The sample here was CD4+ T cells from peripheral blood mononuclear cells, taken in the third trimester of pregnancy. This receptor was identified in a female donor with multiple sclerosis, enrolled in a pregnancy study. This sequence joins TRBV11-2 and TRBJ1-2, with 7 bases fitting TRBD1. The CDR3 DNA is TGTGCCAGCAGCTACCTACCGGGACAGATTACCGCCGGAGGCTACACCTTC. This codes for CASSYLPGQITAGGYTF.